The clone carrying this TCR beta chain was recorded a few times. These data originate in a study of patients and donors after allogeneic stem cell transplantation. TCRdb re-derived calls from the RT-PCR reads in MiXCR, one entry per CDR3 protein. Here the sample spans roughly 960,000 distinct CDR3 sequences, about 20% being singletons. V lost 3 bases, J lost 5 bases, and 17 bases stayed unmatched. The germline gives CDR1 GTSNPN, CDR2 SVGIG (reference sequence). This CDR3 contains 17 residues. The V call is TRBV30, the J call TRBJ1-2; 8 bases line up with TRBD1. The sample taken for sequencing was blood, either unsorted or a sorted T cell fraction (not recorded which). The sequence derives from a human donor who was either an allogeneic HSCT recipient or a stem cell or donor lymphocyte infusion donor (not recorded which). It is not recorded whose cells these are; they may come from a transplant donor. The CDR3 here is CAWSGQLGQGQRYGYTF. The CDR3 bases are TGTGCCTGGAGCGGGCAATTAGGACAGGGCCAACGGTATGGCTACACCTTC. Variable domain in full (rest from reference TRBV30 and TRBJ1-2): SQTIHQWPATLVQPVGSPLSLECTVEGTSNPNLYWYRQAAGRGLQLLFYSVGIGQISSEVPQNLSASRPQDRQFILSSKKLLLSDSGFYLCAWSGQLGQGQRYGYTFGSGTRLTVV.